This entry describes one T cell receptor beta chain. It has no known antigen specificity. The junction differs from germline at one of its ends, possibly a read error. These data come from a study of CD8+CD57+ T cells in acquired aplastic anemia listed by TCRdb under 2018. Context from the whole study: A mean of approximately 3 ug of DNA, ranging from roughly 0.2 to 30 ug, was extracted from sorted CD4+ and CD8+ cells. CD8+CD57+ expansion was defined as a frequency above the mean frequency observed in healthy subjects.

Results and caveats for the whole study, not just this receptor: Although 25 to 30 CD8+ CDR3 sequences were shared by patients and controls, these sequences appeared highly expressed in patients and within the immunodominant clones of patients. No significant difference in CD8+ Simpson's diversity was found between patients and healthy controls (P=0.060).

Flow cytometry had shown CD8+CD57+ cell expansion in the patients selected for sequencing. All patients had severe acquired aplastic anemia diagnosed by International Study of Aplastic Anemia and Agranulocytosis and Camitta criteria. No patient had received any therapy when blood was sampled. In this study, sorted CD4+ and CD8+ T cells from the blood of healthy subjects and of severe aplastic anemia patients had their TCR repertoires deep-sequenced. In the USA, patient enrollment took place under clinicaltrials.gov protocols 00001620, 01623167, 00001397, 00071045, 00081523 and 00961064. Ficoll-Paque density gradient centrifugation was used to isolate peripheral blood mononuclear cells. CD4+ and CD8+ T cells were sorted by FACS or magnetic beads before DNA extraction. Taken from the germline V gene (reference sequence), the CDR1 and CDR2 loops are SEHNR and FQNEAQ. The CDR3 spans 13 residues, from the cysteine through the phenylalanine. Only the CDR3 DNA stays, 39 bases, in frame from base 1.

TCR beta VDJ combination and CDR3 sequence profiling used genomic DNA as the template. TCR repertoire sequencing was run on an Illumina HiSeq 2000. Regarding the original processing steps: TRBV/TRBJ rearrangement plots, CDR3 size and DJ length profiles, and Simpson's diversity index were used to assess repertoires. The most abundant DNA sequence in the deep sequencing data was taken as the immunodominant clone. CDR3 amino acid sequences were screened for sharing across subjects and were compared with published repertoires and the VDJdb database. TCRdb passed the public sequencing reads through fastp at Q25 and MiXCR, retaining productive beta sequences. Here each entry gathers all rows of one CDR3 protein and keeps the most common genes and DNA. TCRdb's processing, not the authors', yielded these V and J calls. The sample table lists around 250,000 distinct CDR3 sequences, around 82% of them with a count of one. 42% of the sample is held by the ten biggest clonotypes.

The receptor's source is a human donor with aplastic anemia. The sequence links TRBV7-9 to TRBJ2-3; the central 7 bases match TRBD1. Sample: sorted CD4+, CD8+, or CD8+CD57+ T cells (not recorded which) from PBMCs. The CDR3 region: CASGSGDRDTHYF. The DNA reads TGTGCCAGCGGCTCAGGGGACAGAGACACGCACTATTTC.